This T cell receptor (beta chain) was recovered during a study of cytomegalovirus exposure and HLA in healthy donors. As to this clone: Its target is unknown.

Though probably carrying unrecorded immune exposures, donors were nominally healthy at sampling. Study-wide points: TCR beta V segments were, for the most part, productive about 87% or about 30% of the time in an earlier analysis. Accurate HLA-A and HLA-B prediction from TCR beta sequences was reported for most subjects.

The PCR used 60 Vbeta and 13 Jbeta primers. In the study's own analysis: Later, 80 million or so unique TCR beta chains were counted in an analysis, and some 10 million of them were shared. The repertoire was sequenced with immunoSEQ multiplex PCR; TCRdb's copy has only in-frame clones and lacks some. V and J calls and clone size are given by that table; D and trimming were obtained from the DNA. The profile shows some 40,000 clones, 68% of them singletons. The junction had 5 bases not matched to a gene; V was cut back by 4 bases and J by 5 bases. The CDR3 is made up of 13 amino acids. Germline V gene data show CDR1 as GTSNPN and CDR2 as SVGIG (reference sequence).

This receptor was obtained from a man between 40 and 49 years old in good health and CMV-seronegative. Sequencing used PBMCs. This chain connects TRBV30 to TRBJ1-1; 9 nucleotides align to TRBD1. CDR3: CAWMTGGWTEAFF. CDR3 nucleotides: TGTGCCTGGATGACAGGGGGATGGACTGAAGCTTTCTTT.